Following are 22 T cell receptor beta chains from one sample sequenced in a study of brain metastases from non-small cell lung cancer. TCRdb's copy holds only in-frame clones and misses some; the assay was immunoSEQ multiplex PCR. The sample carries about 920 clones, over 85% recorded once. Sequencing input: tumor-adjacent normal tissue. Receptors were obtained from a donor at least 40 years old with non-small cell lung cancer.

The genes are TRBV10-3 and TRBJ2-7; 8 nucleotides match TRBD1. Germline CDR1 ENHRY, CDR2 SYGVKD. CDR3 length: 13 residues. The V and J ends lost 8 bases and 6 bases, in that order; junction bases with no gene match: 9. The CDR3 loop is CAIGGQGRSEQYF. Here the CDR3 DNA reads TGTGCCATCGGTGGACAGGGTCGATCCGAGCAGTACTTC.

The genes are TRBV28 and TRBJ2-5; 7 bases map to TRBD2. This CDR3 is built from 15 residues. V shed 6 bases, J shed 1 base, and the junction held 8 bases outside the gene matches. CDR1 and CDR2 (germline): MDHEN, SYDVKM. Here the CDR3 reads CASRHYGGGQETQYF. The CDR3 nucleotides read TGTGCCAGCAGACATTATGGGGGGGGCCAAGAGACCCAGTACTTC.

This sequence joins TRBV29-1 and TRBJ2-2; D may be TRBD1 (5 bases). The V gene lost 4 bases and the J gene lost 4 bases, with 10 bases spanning the gap. This CDR3 comprises 13 residues. Germline CDR1 SQVTM, CDR2 ANQGSEA. The chain's CDR3 is CSVGQGSTGELFF. CDR3 nucleotide sequence: TGCAGCGTTGGCCAGGGCAGCACCGGGGAGCTGTTTTTT.

The V gene is TRBV2, the J gene TRBJ2-7; D not resolved. V lost 5 bases, J lost 6 bases, and 14 bases lay in between. In germline, CDR1 is SNHLY, CDR2 FYNNEI. The CDR3 covers 13 residues. CDR3 sequence: CASSLWKALEQYF. The CDR3 DNA follows: TGTGCCAGCAGTCTATGGAAAGCCCTCGAGCAGTACTTC.

The V gene is TRBV2, the J gene TRBJ1-5; 9 nucleotides align to TRBD1. Germline V gene data show CDR1 as SNHLY and CDR2 as FYNNEI. Unmatched junction bases numbered 9, after V lost 4 bases and J lost 2 bases. CDR3 length: 17 amino acids. Here the CDR3 DNA reads TGTGCCAGCAGTGTAACAGGGGGCAATATGGGCAATCAGCCCCAGCATTTT. Its translation is CASSVTGGNMGNQPQHF.

The V gene is TRBV7-9, the J gene TRBJ2-1; 7 bases match TRBD1. CDR1 is SEHNR and CDR2 is FQNEAQ in the germline V gene (reference sequence). V lost 0 bases and J lost 0; bases outside the gene matches: 11. This CDR3 comprises 19 residues. CDR3 residues: CASSLASRTGLSSYNEQFF. Written as DNA, the CDR3 is TGTGCCAGCAGCTTAGCGTCAAGGACAGGCCTGAGCTCCTACAATGAGCAGTTCTTC.

The chain has TRBV29-1 and TRBJ1-2; TRBD1 matches at 10 bases. The length of the CDR3 is 15 residues. Unmatched junction bases numbered 12, after V lost 3 bases and J lost 8 bases. Looked up from germline, CDR1 is SQVTM and CDR2 is ANQGSEA. CDR3 amino acids: CSVDRWDRGTQGYTF. The CDR3 nucleotides are TGCAGCGTTGATAGGTGGGACAGGGGTACGCAGGGCTACACCTTC.

The chain links TRBV6-5 to TRBJ1-2, with D uncertain. Trimming stripped 0 bases from V and 3 bases from J, with 8 bases between. The germline V gene has CDR1 MNHEY and CDR2 SVGAGI. The CDR3 runs 14 residues. The CDR3 is CASSYSTADYGYTF. The CDR3 DNA reads TGTGCCAGCAGTTACTCTACGGCGGACTATGGCTACACCTTC.

This chain links TRBV7-3 with TRBJ1-5; 8 bases line up with TRBD1. Germline values: CDR1 SGHTA, CDR2 FQGTGA. This CDR3 is built from 19 residues. Trimming took 3 bases from V and 2 from J; bases not matched to a gene: 15. This chain's CDR3 is CASSLRGPGQGEGNQPQHF. In DNA form, the CDR3 reads TGTGCCAGCAGCTTGCGGGGGCCCGGACAGGGCGAGGGCAATCAGCCCCAGCATTTT.

The chain recombines TRBV5-1 with TRBJ2-5, with a weak D call TRBD1 (6 bases). The J call may not be correct, given that the DNA end is closer to TRBJ2-7. The CDR3 is 13 amino acids. From germline, CDR1 is SGHRS and CDR2 YFSETQ. CDR3 bases: TGCGCCAGCAGCCGGGACACTTCCTACGAGCAGTACTTC. Protein: CASSRDTSYEQYF.

This clone was recorded only once. The chain couples TRBV19 to TRBJ2-5; TRBD2 matches at 8 bases. The J segment lost 5 bases and the V segment lost 2 bases, leaving 7 bases of the junction unmatched. Germline V gene lookup returns CDR1 LNHDA and CDR2 SQIVND (reference sequence). The CDR3 is made up of 15 amino acids. The CDR3 loop is CASSIRVSGDETQYF. In DNA form, the CDR3 reads TGTGCCAGTAGTATAAGAGTTAGCGGGGATGAGACCCAGTACTTC.

This rearrangement joins TRBV6-5 to TRBJ2-7; 10 positions agree with TRBD2. This CDR3 comprises 13 residues. Germline lookup yields CDR1 MNHEY and CDR2 SVGAGI. J was trimmed by 1 base and V by 10 bases; bases with no gene match: 4. The CDR3 coding sequence is TGTGCCACACAAGCGGGGGGGTCCTACGAGCAGTACTTC. Protein sequence: CATQAGGSYEQYF.

CDR3 sequence: CAWSVVRGLAYGYTF. In DNA form, the CDR3 reads TGTGCCTGGAGTGTGGTCAGGGGCCTTGCCTATGGCTACACCTTC. The chain uses TRBV30 and TRBJ1-2, with a tentative D call TRBD1 (6 bases). CDR1 and CDR2 (germline): GTSNPN, SVGIG (reference sequence). V was shortened by 0 bases and J by 4 bases, with 15 bases between the two germline ends. The CDR3 extends over 15 amino acids. The variable domain in full, with the rest retrieved from reference TRBV30 and TRBJ1-2, is SQTIHQWPATLVQPVGSPLSLECTVEGTSNPNLYWYRQAAGRGLQLLFYSVGIGQISSEVPQNLSASRPQDRQFILSSKKLLLSDSGFYLCAWSVVRGLAYGYTFGSGTRLTVV.

The V and J genes are TRBV9 and TRBJ2-5; tentatively, D is TRBD1 or TRBD2 (5 bases each). The CDR3 sequence is 15 residues long. Trimming stripped 4 bases from V and 5 bases from J, with 18 bases between. Germline V gives CDR1 SGDLS, CDR2 YYNGEE. CDR3 region: CASSPDGTTGETQYF. The CDR3 DNA is TGTGCCAGCAGCCCAGACGGGACGACGGGGGAGACCCAGTACTTC. The full variable domain, in which reference TRBV9 and TRBJ2-5 provide the parts outside the CDR3, is DSGVTQTPKHLITATGQRVTLRCSPRSGDLSVYWYQQSLDQGLQFLIQYYNGEERAKGNILERFSAQQFPDLHSELNLSSLELGDSALYFCASSPDGTTGETQYFGPGTRLLVL.

The chain uses TRBV3-1 (or the pseudogene TRBV3-2) and TRBJ2-7; 10 nucleotides agree with TRBD1. The CDR3 covers 15 residues. V trimming: 6 bases; J trimming: 4 bases; junction bases outside the gene matches: 9. Germline loops: CDR1 LGHDT, CDR2 YNNKEL (reference sequence). DNA for the CDR3: TGTGCCAGCAGACATACGACAGGGGGCGTATACGAGCAGTACTTC. The encoded protein is CASRHTTGGVYEQYF.

This clone was seen just once. The chain recombines TRBV2 with TRBJ1-5; possibly TRBD1 for D (5 bases). Trimming cost V 4 bases and J 2 bases, with 18 bases left between them. The CDR3 is made up of 17 amino acids. Germline V lookup: CDR1 SNHLY, CDR2 FYNNEI. CDR3 residues: CASSVTRGNMGNQPQHF. The CDR3 nucleotides are TGTGCCAGCAGTGTAACAAGGGGCAATATGGGCAATCAGCCCCAGCATTTT.

The chain couples TRBV27 to TRBJ1-2, with D perhaps matching TRBD1 (6 bases). V was cut by 6 bases and J by 2 bases, with 16 bases left in between. Germline V gives CDR1 MNHEY, CDR2 SMNVEV (reference sequence). The CDR3 runs to 15 residues. CDR3 protein: CASSRQSGQNYGYTF. In DNA, the CDR3 is TGTGCCAGCAGCCGCCAGTCCGGACAGAACTATGGCTACACCTTC.

The chain is built from TRBV27 and TRBJ2-2; 8 bases fit TRBD1. Germline V gene sequence: CDR1 MNHEY, CDR2 SMNVEV (reference sequence). This CDR3 has 15 amino acids. V was clipped by 6 bases and J by 6 bases; unmatched bases: 9. CDR3 protein: CASSPTGVNAGELFF. Written as DNA, the CDR3 is TGTGCCAGCAGCCCGACAGGGGTAAATGCCGGGGAGCTGTTTTTT.

V is TRBV6-6 and J is TRBJ2-1; 13 bases line up with TRBD2. CDR1 MNHNY and CDR2 SVGAGI come from the germline V gene (reference sequence). The CDR3 length is 16 residues. With V trimmed by 5 bases and J by 4 bases, 5 bases remained unmatched. The CDR3 DNA reads TGTGCCAGCAGTCCACTAGCGGGGGGGCTATACAATGAGCAGTTCTTC. Residues: CASSPLAGGLYNEQFF.

This chain uses TRBV4-2 with TRBJ2-7; D unresolved. The CDR3 sequence is 15 residues long. Looked up from germline, CDR1 is LGHNA and CDR2 is YNFKEQ. The CDR3 region has the DNA TGTACCAACAGCCAAGAAGCTAGTGAGGCCTACGAGCAGTACTTC. Protein sequence: CTNSQEASEAYEQYF.

The rearrangement joins TRBV19 to TRBJ2-2; D is uncertain. Germline V gives CDR1 LNHDA, CDR2 SQIVND (reference sequence). The CDR3 sequence is 12 residues long. Trimming took off 8 bases at V and 2 bases at J, with 6 bases between the two ends. CDR3 residues: CASLTNTGELFF. CDR3 coding DNA: TGTGCCAGTCTGACTAACACCGGGGAGCTGTTTTTT.

J is TRBJ1-3 and V is TRBV9, with D hard to call. V lost 0 bases to trimming and J lost 8 bases, with 9 bases between them. Germline V gene sequence: CDR1 SGDLS, CDR2 YYNGEE. This CDR3 is built from 13 residues. CDR3 in amino acids: CASSVERSDTIYF. CDR3 nucleotide sequence: TGTGCCAGCAGCGTAGAAAGGAGTGACACCATATATTTT.